This T cell receptor (beta chain) was identified during a study of blood T cells in healthy people across ages (dated by TCRdb to the mid-2010s). General notes on the study: Template switching captured roughly one uniquely barcoded TCR beta cDNA molecule per two T cells in model experiments. Using deep sequencing normalized with unique cDNA molecular identifiers, the study measured how TCR beta repertoire diversity changes with age. Four age groups were formed from the donors: young (average 16 years), middle-aged (approximately 39), aged (roughly 59) and long-lived (less than 85). To avoid experimental bias, donors of different ages were spread randomly across the sequencing lanes. Using the same blood draw, the study looked at two additional independent replicas of 1 million unique cDNA reads for two donors, one aged 18 to 29 and the other aged 80 or older.

The library came from 5' RACE. Sequencing instrument: Illumina HiSeq 2500. The second PCR ran for about 7 to 11 cycles and used a J-beta primer mix along with a sample-barcoded 5' primer. A template-switch 5' adaptor carrying 12 random nucleotides introduced a unique molecular identifier onto each TCR beta cDNA molecule. At least 2.5 million CDR3-containing paired-end reads were obtained from each sample. All of the RNA was converted into first-strand cDNA using the Mint cDNA synthesis kit, with a TRBC-specific oligonucleotide serving as the primer. Following uracil-DNA glycosylase treatment, a first 18-cycle PCR with universal primers M1SS and BC2_uni_R was performed on all cDNA. The source study handled its data this way. For normalization, 1 million high-quality reads, each with a distinct molecular identifier, were randomly selected from each sample. Reads with shared molecular identifiers were discarded instead of being binned into consensus sequences. MiTCR, with a Q25 quality threshold and the strictest error-elimination algorithm, was used for CDR3 identification, clonotype clustering and error correction. A nonparametric unseen species model with Euler transformation was used to estimate a lower bound on total TCR beta diversity. TCRdb's own reprocessing of the public reads used fastp at Q25 and MiXCR and kept productive beta chains. CDR3 protein duplicates are merged, each entry listing the most common genes and DNA. TCRdb, not the authors, supplied the V and J calls. In all, the sample holds about 640,000 distinct CDR3 sequences, and around three fifths of those were seen once. Approximately 37% of the sample belongs to the ten largest clones.

Note on this clonotype: Its target antigen remains unknown. Base qualities were left out, and no much larger clone turns up one base away.

Donors were 30 to 45 systemically healthy Caucasian individuals from Russia aged roughly 6 to 90 years. Each donor gave ten milliliters of peripheral blood, drawn into EDTA-treated Vacutainer tubes. PBMCs were isolated by Ficoll-Paque density-gradient centrifugation, with at least 6 million obtained per sample. Total RNA was extracted from PBMCs with Trizol reagent, with at least 6 micrograms obtained per sample. Naive CD45RAhigh/CD27high T cell percentages were measured by flow cytometry on a PBMC aliquot from every donor. Broader findings and caveats from the paper: There was a strong correlation between observed TCR beta diversity and the percentage of naive T cells measured by flow cytometry. The long-lived group showed more naive CD4+ T cells, fewer expanded clones and increased TCR diversity than the aged group, suggesting age selection. As age increased, observed TCR beta diversity per million T cells dropped in a roughly linear way, and a significant reduction was already evident by age about 40. Estimates of total diversity from one million sequenced T cells were regarded as lower bounds and underestimates. Because profiling used bulk unsorted PBMCs, naive and antigen-experienced compartments could not be compared conclusively. Because the CMV infection status of the donors was unknown, age-related changes in expanded clonotypes may potentially have been confounded.

The germline ends are 11 bases apart after V is trimmed by 5 bases and J by 3 bases. Including the terminal cysteine and phenylalanine, the CDR3 comprises 14 residues. The kept DNA is CDR3 alone, 42 bases in frame from the first base. CDR1 and CDR2 are drawn from the germline V gene (reference sequence): SEHNR, FQNEAQ. The V and J segments used are TRBV7-9 and TRBJ1-5; no D segment can be confidently identified. The sequence was collected from a man in his sixties in good health. Material: blood. The bases are TGTGCCAGCAGCCCTGGATGGGACAATCAGCCCCAGCATTTT. The translation is CASSPGWDNQPQHF.